These T cell receptor beta chains were read from a single sample in a study of T cells in localized non-small cell lung cancer. Sequencing used immunoSEQ multiplex PCR; TCRdb keeps in-frame clones, though not all of them. This sample yields just under 2,000 clones, of which approximately 30% are seen a single time; approximately 19% belongs to the top ten. This sample comprised normal lung tissue next to the tumor, obtained before any cancer treatment. The source of these receptors is a woman between 35 and 75 years old with stage II lung adenocarcinoma. Each CDR3 is given with its conserved first and last residue. The D gene is left open where the match is weak. For some rows the clone size is stated as once, few or many, or as a class when expanded; others skip it.

cdr3_length: 15; clone_size: NA; j_call: TRBJ1-6; d_call: NA; v_call: TRBV4-1; cdr3_nt: TGCGCCAGCAGCCAAGAAACGGGTTTTAATTCACCCCTCCACTTT; cdr3_aa: CASSQETGFNSPLHF
cdr3_length: 15; clone_size: NA; j_call: TRBJ2-3; d_call: NA; v_call: TRBV5-1; cdr3_nt: TGCGCCAGCAGCTTGGAGGGGGGGCCGGCAGATACGCAGTATTTT; cdr3_aa: CASSLEGGPADTQYF
cdr3_length: 17; clone_size: NA; j_call: TRBJ2-7; d_call: TRBD2; v_call: TRBV19; cdr3_nt: TGTGCCAGTATGGGACTAGCGGGCCTTGGTCGGTCCTACGAGCAGTACTTC; cdr3_aa: CASMGLAGLGRSYEQYF
cdr3_length: 15; clone_size: few; j_call: TRBJ2-6; d_call: NA; v_call: TRBV11-3; cdr3_nt: TGTGCCAGCAGCTCCGGTGGGTCTGGGGCCAACGTCCTGACTTTC; cdr3_aa: CASSSGGSGANVLTF
cdr3_length: 15; clone_size: medium-sized; j_call: TRBJ2-3; d_call: TRBD2; v_call: TRBV9; cdr3_nt: TGTGCCAGCAGCGACCTAGCGGGCCGTACAGATACGCAGTATTTT; cdr3_aa: CASSDLAGRTDTQYF
cdr3_length: 13; clone_size: few; j_call: TRBJ1-2; d_call: NA; v_call: TRBV2; cdr3_nt: TGTGCCAGCAGTAGGACTGCTAACTATGGCTACACCTTC; cdr3_aa: CASSRTANYGYTF
cdr3_length: 13; clone_size: NA; j_call: TRBJ2-2; d_call: NA; v_call: TRBV25-1; cdr3_nt: TGTGCCAGCAGTGAGGGGAGGAGCGGGGAGCTGTTTTTT; cdr3_aa: CASSEGRSGELFF
cdr3_length: 12; clone_size: NA; j_call: TRBJ2-7; d_call: NA; v_call: TRBV6-8; cdr3_nt: TGTGCCAGCAGGGTCCCCTCCTACGAGCAGTACTTC; cdr3_aa: CASRVPSYEQYF
cdr3_length: 15; clone_size: NA; j_call: TRBJ2-3; d_call: NA; v_call: TRBV5-1; cdr3_nt: TGCGCCAGCAGCCTCCAGCCGCAATCCACAGATACGCAGTATTTT; cdr3_aa: CASSLQPQSTDTQYF
cdr3_length: 15; clone_size: medium-sized; j_call: TRBJ1-1; d_call: TRBD1; v_call: TRBV6-8; cdr3_nt: TGTGCCAGCAGTAAAAGACAGGGGGGGAACACTGAAGCTTTCTTT; cdr3_aa: CASSKRQGGNTEAFF
cdr3_length: 14; clone_size: NA; j_call: TRBJ1-2; d_call: TRBD1; v_call: TRBV6-8; cdr3_nt: TGTGCCACTCGACGGACAGGGGGCAGTGATGGCTACACCTTC; cdr3_aa: CATRRTGGSDGYTF
cdr3_length: 15; clone_size: NA; j_call: TRBJ2-3; d_call: NA; v_call: TRBV9; cdr3_nt: TGTGCCAGCAGCGTTGGGGGATCGGAGACAGATACGCAGTATTTT; cdr3_aa: CASSVGGSETDTQYF
cdr3_length: 15; clone_size: NA; j_call: TRBJ2-7; d_call: NA; v_call: TRBV12-5; cdr3_nt: TGTGCCAGCACTGCAGACAGGCGCCTTTCCTACGAGCAGTACTTC; cdr3_aa: CASTADRRLSYEQYF
cdr3_length: 16; clone_size: NA; j_call: TRBJ1-1; d_call: TRBD1; v_call: TRBV28; cdr3_nt: TGTGCCAGCAGCTCCATCAGACAGGGAGGGGGATTGAGTGCTTTCTTT; cdr3_aa: CASSSIRQGGGLSAFF